This TCR beta chain derives from a study of regulatory T cells in long-lasting Graves disease. Study observations and caveats: TCR diversity was lower in persistent Graves' patients than in newly diagnosed ones.

Through Arm-PCR of CDR3 regions and iRepertoire HTBI primers, TCR beta libraries were built. TCRdb itself ran the multiplex PCR reads through MiXCR, one entry per CDR3 protein. Among about 430,000 distinct CDR3 sequences listed, over 14% were seen once. As for time point: newly diagnosed GD, antithyroid drugs for less than 3 months. From RNA extracted from PBMCs, the TCR library was made. Diagnosis followed American Thyroid Association guidelines for Graves' disease. This CDR3 has 14 residues. CDR1 is MDHEN, CDR2 SYDVKM, per germline. Ten or more counts support this clonotype. What it binds is not known. The same sample was also studied in work on T cells in Graves' hyperthyroidism and ophthalmopathy. That source notes: No progression to ophthalmopathy during 18 months of follow-up defined stable disease. The HTBI primer set served for first-round RT-PCR of the TCR CDR3.

Here the sequenced sample was peripheral blood mononuclear cells (PBMCs), taken at new diagnosis, from a patient treated with antithyroid drugs. The clonotype originates from a woman aged 40 to 50 with Graves disease. The chain employs TRBV28 and TRBJ2-4, with D perhaps TRBD1 (5 bases). The DNA end favors TRBJ1-2, so the J call may be wrong. CDR3 loop: CASSSPSGEFGYTF. For the CDR3, the DNA is TGTGCCAGCAGTTCACCATCGGGGGAATTCGGCTACACCTTC.